This T cell receptor (beta chain) was documented in a study of vaccination and CD4 T cells after COVID-19. Background on the study: Those taking part got two shots of either the BNT162b2 or the mRNA-1273 vaccine. Cellular stimulation was performed using overlapping spike peptides derived from SARS-CoV-2, HCoV-NL63, HCoV-OC43 and HCoV-229E. Overall study results and limits: Convalescent patients' median share of reactive clones seen only post-vaccination was 70% to 90%.

The Oncomine TCR Beta short-read assay generated sequence data from the DNA of cultured CD4+ T cells. The authors extracted genomic DNA from cultured CD4+ T cells. One entry per CDR3 protein results from TCRdb running MiXCR on the PCR reads. The data hold 15,000 to 20,000 distinct CDR3 sequences, with roughly 45% observed a single time. There are a few counts of this clonotype. What it recognizes is unknown. CDR3 size: 16 residues. Germline V lookup: CDR1 SGHAT, CDR2 FQNNGV. Trimming took 5 bases from V and 0 from J, leaving 17 bases between them. As to treatment: approximately 11-day PBMC culture with coronavirus spike peptide pools or control peptides (ViraFEST assay).

Sequenced material: CD4+ T cells from blood, cultured in vitro. The TCR sequence derives from a human donor who had recovered from COVID-19. The V gene is TRBV11-2, the J gene TRBJ2-7; tentative D call: TRBD2 (5 bases). CDR3: CASSLFPRGSSYEQYF. The CDR3 DNA reads TGTGCCAGCAGCCTATTCCCCCGGGGTTCCTCCTACGAGCAGTACTTC.